Listed below are T cell receptor beta chains from one sample, sequenced in a study of cytomegalovirus exposure and HLA in healthy donors. Some clones are missing from TCRdb's copy, which holds only in-frame ones; the method was immunoSEQ multiplex PCR. The sample totals approximately 190,000 clones; its top ten clones hold approximately 6.4%. The sequenced sample consisted of PBMCs. All receptors come from a man aged 25 to 40 in good health and CMV-seronegative. Each CDR3 is given with its conserved first and last residue. D genes are given only for firm matches.

CDR3 DNA | CDR3 protein | D gene | J gene | V gene
TGCGCCAGCAGCCGAATCCTGACAGGGGAAAGCGAAGCTTTCTTT | CASSRILTGESEAFF | TRBD1 | TRBJ1-1 | TRBV4-1
TGCAGCGTTGGGGGACTAGCTTCAGATACGCAGTATTTT | CSVGGLASDTQYF | TRBD2 | TRBJ2-3 | TRBV29-1
TGTGCCAGCAGTTTGAGCGGGGGTCAGCCCCAGCATTTT | CASSLSGGQPQHF | NA | TRBJ1-5 | TRBV28
TGCGCCAGCAGAACAGGACAGTCCTACGAGCAGTACTTC | CASRTGQSYEQYF | NA | TRBJ2-7 | TRBV5-1
TGTGCCAGCAGTCTCCGGCCTCAGGGCGGGGAGCTGTTTTTT | CASSLRPQGGELFF | NA | TRBJ2-2 | TRBV27
TGCAGCGTTAAACATCTAAGGACTAGCGGGGGGAGCACAGATACGCAGTATTTT | CSVKHLRTSGGSTDTQYF | TRBD2 | TRBJ2-3 | TRBV29-1
TGTGCCGGGGGGGCTAGCGGGAGCTACAGAGAGCAGTTCTTC | CAGGASGSYREQFF | TRBD2 | TRBJ2-1 | TRBV30
TGTGCCAGTAGTACCCCCGGTAGTGCAGATACGCAGTATTTT | CASSTPGSADTQYF | NA | TRBJ2-3 | TRBV19
TGTGCCAGCAGCCCCCAAGGGACAGGGGACAACACTGAAGCTTTCTTT | CASSPQGTGDNTEAFF | TRBD1 | TRBJ1-1 | TRBV11-3
TGTGCCAGCAGACACAGGGGGAGCGGGGCCTACGAGCAGTACTTC | CASRHRGSGAYEQYF | NA | TRBJ2-7 | TRBV6-5
TGTGCCAGCAGCCGCGAGGGAGACGAGCAGTACTTC | CASSREGDEQYF | NA | TRBJ2-7 | TRBV5-8
TGTGCCAGCAGTTACTCAAGGGACAGGACTAGAGGTTTCTTT | CASSYSRDRTRGFF | TRBD1 | TRBJ1-1 | TRBV6-5
TGCGCCAGCAGCCGGGACAGCTATGGGCCCCGGAATGGCTACACCTTC | CASSRDSYGPRNGYTF | TRBD1 | TRBJ1-2 | TRBV4-1
TGTGCCAGCAGCGCCCAACGACGGGGGACTGAAGCTTTCTTT | CASSAQRRGTEAFF | NA | TRBJ1-1 | TRBV11-2